Listed here are 20 T cell receptor beta chains from one sample, sequenced in a study of Ad26.COV2.S vaccination and SARS-CoV-2 variants. Regarding treatment: some 19 received Ad26.COV2.S at low or high dose, single or two shots; 5 received placebo; per-sample allocation not given. Specimens were obtained on day 63 following the first vaccine or placebo injection. Sequenced by immunoSEQ multiplex PCR; TCRdb stores in-frame clones only, minus some. The sample includes approximately 300,000 clones, about 86% of them seen just once. Sequencing was performed on peripheral blood, taken in a trial of Ad26.COV2.S vaccine versus placebo. These receptors were collected from a person between 18 and 65 years old who received the Ad26.COV2.S COVID-19 vaccine or a placebo.

The rearrangement links TRBV19 to TRBJ1-2, with 7 bases identical to TRBD1. The CDR3 is 14 residues long. Germline CDR1 and CDR2: LNHDA and SQIVND (reference sequence). After removal of 3 bases from V and 4 bases from J, the junction contained 5 bases not matched to a gene. In DNA, the CDR3 is TGTGCCAGTAGTATCGGGACAGACCTCTATGGCTACACCTTC. Translated, it gives CASSIGTDLYGYTF.

This clone was seen just once. This chain connects TRBV6-6 to TRBJ1-1; no clear D gene. Germline CDR1 and CDR2: MNHNY and SVGAGI (reference sequence). The CDR3 spans 14 residues. V dropped 0 bases and J dropped 0 bases, with 5 bases sitting between them. The CDR3 nucleotides read TGTGCCAGCAGTTACTCGATCCTGAACACTGAAGCTTTCTTT. This codes for CASSYSILNTEAFF.

V and J are TRBV18 and TRBJ2-7, with TRBD2 matching 8 bases. The CDR3 is 14 amino acids. Germline assignment: CDR1 KGHSH and CDR2 LQKENI. V lost 3 bases to trimming and J lost 2 bases; unmatched junction nucleotides: 3. Written as DNA, the CDR3 is TGTGCCAGCTCACCTACTAGCGGACCCTACGAGCAGTACTTC. Its translation: CASSPTSGPYEQYF.

The chain couples TRBV27 to TRBJ1-2; TRBD1 matches 8 bases. The CDR3 covers 15 residues. With 4 bases clipped from V and 2 bases from J, the junction kept 6 bases outside the gene matches. Germline CDR1 is MNHEY and CDR2 is SMNVEV (reference sequence). The CDR3 sequence is CASSSTTGGNYGYTF. CDR3 in DNA: TGTGCCAGCAGTTCCACTACAGGGGGGAACTATGGCTACACCTTC.

The chain is built from TRBV4-2 and TRBJ1-5, with TRBD1 as a possible D gene (5 bases). Germline V lookup: CDR1 LGHNA, CDR2 YNFKEQ. Trimming removed 1 base from V and 1 base from J, with 11 bases in between. CDR3 size: 16 residues. The CDR3 spells CASSQVSGSSNQPQHF. DNA for the CDR3: TGTGCCAGCAGCCAAGTTTCAGGGTCGAGCAATCAGCCCCAGCATTTT.

The genes are TRBV4-3 and TRBJ2-5; 10 bases line up with TRBD2. This CDR3 comprises 18 residues. Germline V lookup: CDR1 LGHNA, CDR2 YSLEER. The trim removed 4 bases at V and 2 bases at J, leaving 13 bases unmatched. The CDR3 coding sequence is TGCGCCAGCAGCCCTACCTTGAGGCCTAGCGGGGGACAAGAGACCCAGTACTTC. It translates to CASSPTLRPSGGQETQYF.

This chain connects TRBV3-1 (or the pseudogene TRBV3-2) to TRBJ2-3, with 10 bases identical to TRBD2. The V gene end was trimmed by 0 bases and the J gene end by 3 bases; junction bases not matched to a gene: 12. The CDR3 extends over 19 amino acids. Germline V gene data show CDR1 as LGHDT and CDR2 as YNNKEL (reference sequence). Here the CDR3 DNA reads TGTGCCAGCAGCCAAGAGGGGAGCGGGGGGGCCTCTGGGACAGATACGCAGTATTTT. Protein sequence: CASSQEGSGGASGTDTQYF.

This clone was seen just once. This rearrangement joins TRBV7-9 to TRBJ1-4; D is unclear. The CDR3 is 18 amino acids. Trimming stripped 4 bases from V and 0 bases from J, with 18 bases between. Germline loops: CDR1 SEHNR, CDR2 FQNEAQ (reference sequence). Here the CDR3 reads CASSSGKLGGTTNEKLFF. In DNA form, the CDR3 reads TGTGCCAGCAGCTCCGGTAAATTGGGAGGAACAACTAATGAAAAACTGTTTTTT.

The V call is TRBV30, the J call TRBJ2-7, with D maybe TRBD1 (6 bases). The germline CDR1 and CDR2 sequences are GTSNPN and SVGIG (reference sequence). Trimming took 5 bases from V and 3 from J, leaving 8 bases between them. This CDR3 is 11 amino acids long. DNA of the CDR3: TGTGCCTGGGACAGGTTCTACGAGCAGTACTTC. It specifies CAWDRFYEQYF. Based on the CDR3 plus reference TRBV30 and TRBJ2-7, the full variable domain is SQTIHQWPATLVQPVGSPLSLECTVEGTSNPNLYWYRQAAGRGLQLLFYSVGIGQISSEVPQNLSASRPQDRQFILSSKKLLLSDSGFYLCAWDRFYEQYFGPGTRLTVT.

V usage is TRBV7-8 and J usage is TRBJ1-2; 8 bases match TRBD1. The CDR3 sequence is 13 residues long. The junction had 3 bases not matched to a gene; V was cut back by 5 bases and J by 4 bases. The germline V gene has CDR1 SGHVS and CDR2 FQNEAQ. The CDR3 protein is CASSRDRIYGYTF. The CDR3 region has the DNA TGTGCCAGCAGCAGGGACAGGATCTATGGCTACACCTTC.

The rearrangement uses TRBV7-9 and TRBJ2-1, with 11 bases matching TRBD2. The germline V gene encodes CDR1 SEHNR and CDR2 FQNEAQ (reference sequence). This CDR3 has 15 amino acids. V dropped 3 bases and J dropped 6; count of bases not matched to a gene: 4. The CDR3 DNA sequence: TGTGCCAGCAGCTTCACTAGCGGGAGTCTCAATGAGCAGTTCTTC. Protein: CASSFTSGSLNEQFF.

The chain employs TRBV2 and TRBJ1-6; tentatively, D is TRBD1 (5 bases). The germline gives CDR1 SNHLY, CDR2 FYNNEI. There are 16 residues in the CDR3. V lost 6 bases and J 1 base, leaving 13 bases between the germline ends. Here the CDR3 DNA reads TGTGCCAGCAGGGAGGAGGGACGGTCCTATAATTCACCCCTCCACTTT. Translated, it gives CASREEGRSYNSPLHF.

The rearrangement uses TRBV5-1 and TRBJ2-2, with TRBD1 matching over 8 bases. This CDR3 comprises 15 residues. V lost 5 bases, J lost 0 bases, and 3 bases stayed unmatched. The germline gives CDR1 SGHRS, CDR2 YFSETQ. The CDR3 coding sequence is TGCGCCAGCAGTCGGGACAGGCCGAACACCGGGGAGCTGTTTTTT. This codes for CASSRDRPNTGELFF.

The J gene is TRBJ1-6, the V gene TRBV6-5, with a weak D call TRBD1 (5 bases). This CDR3 spans 14 amino acids. Trimming removed 6 bases from V and 7 bases from J, with 13 bases in between. Germline-derived CDR1 and CDR2 are MNHEY and SVGAGI. DNA of the CDR3: TGTGCCAGCAGGTGGCAGGGTGGGAATTCACCCCTCCACTTT. Its protein product is CASRWQGGNSPLHF.

The chain links TRBV6-6 to TRBJ2-2; a possible D gene is TRBD1 (5 bases). V was shortened by 10 bases and J by 6 bases, with 12 bases between the two germline ends. There are 12 residues in the CDR3. Germline CDR1 is MNHNY and CDR2 is SVGAGI (reference sequence). The CDR3 coding sequence is TGTGCCATTTCCAGGGCTGCCGGGGAGCTGTTTTTT. This sequence encodes CAISRAAGELFF.

The V and J genes are TRBV5-1 and TRBJ2-5, with no clear D. V was clipped by 4 bases and J by 0 bases, with 10 bases between them. Per germline, CDR1 SGHRS and CDR2 YFSETQ. The CDR3 is made up of 14 amino acids. The DNA for the CDR3 is TGCGCCAGCAGCATGGAAAGCCACCAAGAGACCCAGTACTTC. This codes for CASSMESHQETQYF.

The V gene is TRBV5-4, the J gene TRBJ1-2; 10 nucleotides agree with TRBD1. CDR1 is SGHNT, CDR2 YYREEE, per germline (reference sequence). Trimming at V came to 3 bases and at J to 8 bases, leaving 7 bases not matched to a gene. The CDR3 runs 14 residues. As DNA, the CDR3 is TGTGCCAGCAGCTCCCGGGACAGGGGAGGCGGCTACACCTTC. It yields the protein CASSSRDRGGGYTF.

The J gene is TRBJ2-7, the V gene TRBV5-1, with D possibly matching TRBD1 (5 bases). This CDR3 is built from 15 residues. Germline values: CDR1 SGHRS, CDR2 YFSETQ. V was pared by 2 bases and J by 3 bases, with 15 bases between. The CDR3 reads CASSLGRGFNYEQYF. The CDR3 bases are TGCGCCAGCAGCTTAGGAAGGGGATTCAACTACGAGCAGTACTTC.

The V gene is TRBV5-8, the J gene TRBJ1-3; the match to TRBD1 covers 8 bases. V lost 2 bases and J lost 6; bases outside the gene matches: 7. The germline gives CDR1 SGHTS, CDR2 YDEGEE. This CDR3 comprises 15 residues. CDR3 residues: CASSFTDRVVNTIYF. The CDR3 bases are TGTGCCAGCAGCTTCACGGACAGGGTGGTAAACACCATATATTTT.

The CDR3 coding sequence is TGTGCCAGCAGCTCGCACGGGGGGGATCAGCCCCAGCATTTT. As protein: CASSSHGGDQPQHF. The rearrangement joins TRBV7-9 to TRBJ1-5, with D possibly TRBD1 on 5 matching bases. CDR1 is SEHNR and CDR2 is FQNEAQ in the germline V gene (reference sequence). V was pared by 4 bases and J by 5 bases, with 12 bases between. This CDR3 is 14 amino acids long.